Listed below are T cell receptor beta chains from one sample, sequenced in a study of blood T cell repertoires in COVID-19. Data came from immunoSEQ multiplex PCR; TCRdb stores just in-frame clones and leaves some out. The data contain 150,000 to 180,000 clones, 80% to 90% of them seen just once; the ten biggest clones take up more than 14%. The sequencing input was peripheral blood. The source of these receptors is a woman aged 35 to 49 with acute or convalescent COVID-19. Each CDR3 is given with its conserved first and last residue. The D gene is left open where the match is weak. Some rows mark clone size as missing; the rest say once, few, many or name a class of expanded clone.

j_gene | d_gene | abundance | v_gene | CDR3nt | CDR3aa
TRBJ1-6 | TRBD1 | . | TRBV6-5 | TGTGCCAGCAGTTACTCAGGGGGCGGTCCCCTCCACTTT | CASSYSGGGPLHF
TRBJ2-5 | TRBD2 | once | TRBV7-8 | TGTGCCAGCTCTAGCGGGGGGCAAGAGACCCAGTACTTC | CASSSGGQETQYF
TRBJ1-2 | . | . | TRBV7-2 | TGTGCCAGCAGCTTACTAGGAAACTATGGCTACACCTTC | CASSLLGNYGYTF
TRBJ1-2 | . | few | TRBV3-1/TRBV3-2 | TGTGCCAGCAGCCAAGTGGGCTGGGGCGACCTGCATGGCTACACCTTC | CASSQVGWGDLHGYTF
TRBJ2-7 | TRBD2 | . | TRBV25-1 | TGTGCCAGCAGGGCCTCCGGGACTAGCGGGAGCGAGCAGTACTTC | CASRASGTSGSEQYF
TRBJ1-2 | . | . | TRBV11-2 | TGTGCCAGCACCACGGCGGTAATAGGAGGCTACACCTTC | CASTTAVIGGYTF
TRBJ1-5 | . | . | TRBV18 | TGTGCCAGCTCACCACGAGGGGGTGAGTATCAGCCCCAGCATTTT | CASSPRGGEYQPQHF
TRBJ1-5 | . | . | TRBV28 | TGTGCCAGCAGGGCCTCTACAGGAGCCGTAGGCCAGCCCCAGCATTTT | CASRASTGAVGQPQHF
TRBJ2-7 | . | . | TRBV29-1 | TGCAGCGTAAAAACGATCCATAGCTACGAGCAGTACTTC | CSVKTIHSYEQYF
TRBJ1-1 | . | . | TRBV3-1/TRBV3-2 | TGTGCCAGCAGCTACTTTAAGAACACTGAAGCTTTCTTT | CASSYFKNTEAFF
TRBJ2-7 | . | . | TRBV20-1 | TGCAGTGCTAGTCTTAGACCGGGGAGCTCCTACGAGCAGTACTTC | CSASLRPGSSYEQYF
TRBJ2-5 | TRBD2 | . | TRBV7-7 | TGTGCTAGCAGCTTAAGAAGGACTAGCGCCCGAGGGGAGACCCAGTACTTC | CASSLRRTSARGETQYF
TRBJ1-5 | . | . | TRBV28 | TGTGCCAGCAGTTTCCCCCCGTGGCAGATTTCCAATCAGCCCCAGCATTTT | CASSFPPWQISNQPQHF
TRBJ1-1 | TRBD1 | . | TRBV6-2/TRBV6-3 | TGTGCCAGCAGTTACGCCCATATGACAGGGGAGAACACTGAAGCTTTCTTT | CASSYAHMTGENTEAFF
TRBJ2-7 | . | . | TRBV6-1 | TGTGCCAGCAGTGAAAGTACGAGACTAGTCTACTACGAGCAGTACTTC | CASSESTRLVYYEQYF
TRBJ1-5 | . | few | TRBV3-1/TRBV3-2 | TGTGCCAGCAGCCGAACGGGAGGCAATCAGCCCCAGCATTTT | CASSRTGGNQPQHF
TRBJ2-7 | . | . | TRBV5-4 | TGTGCCAGCAGCCTAATAACGAGGTACGAGCAGTACTTC | CASSLITRYEQYF
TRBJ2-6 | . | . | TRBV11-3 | TGTGCCAGCAGCGTATCCCCTGGGGCCAACGTCCTGACTTTC | CASSVSPGANVLTF
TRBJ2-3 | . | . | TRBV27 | TGTGCCAGCACCAAAGGGGATAGCACAGATACGCAGTATTTT | CASTKGDSTDTQYF
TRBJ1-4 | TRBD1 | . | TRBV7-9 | TGTGCCAGCAGCTCGACAGGGGTAGTCGAAAAACTGTTTTTT | CASSSTGVVEKLFF
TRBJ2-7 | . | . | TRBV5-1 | TGCGCCAGCAGCTTGGCCGCGGGTAGCGAGCAGTACTTC | CASSLAAGSEQYF
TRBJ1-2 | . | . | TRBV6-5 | TGTGCCAGCAGTTCTCCAGGAACTAACTATGGCTACACCTTC | CASSSPGTNYGYTF
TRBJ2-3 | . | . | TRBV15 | TGTGCCACCAGCAGAGACCAGACGCAGTATTTT | CATSRDQTQYF
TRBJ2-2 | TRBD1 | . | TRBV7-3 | TGTGCCAGCAGCCCCGGACAGGGGGCCACCGGGGAGCTGTTTTTT | CASSPGQGATGELFF
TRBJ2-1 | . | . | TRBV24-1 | TGTGCCACCAGTGACGACAGAAGGGCTAGGGATGAGCAGTTCTTC | CATSDDRRARDEQFF
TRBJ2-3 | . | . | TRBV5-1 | TGCGCCAGCAGCTTGGCCACTAGCACAGATACGCAGTATTTT | CASSLATSTDTQYF
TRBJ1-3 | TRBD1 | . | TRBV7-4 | TGTGCCAGCAGCTCACGACCCGGGACAGTGGAATTAGGAAACACCATATATTTT | CASSSRPGTVELGNTIYF
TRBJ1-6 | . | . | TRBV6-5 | TGTGCCAGCAGTTACTCAGGGAGTAATAATTCACCCCTCCACTTT | CASSYSGSNNSPLHF
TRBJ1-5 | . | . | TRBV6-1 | TGTGCCAGCAGTGAAAACCCTCGCGGTCTGGCGGGGTATCAGCCCCAGCATTTT | CASSENPRGLAGYQPQHF
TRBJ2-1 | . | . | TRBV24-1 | TGTGCCACCAATCTTGGCGGAGGGGACTACAATGAGCAGTTCTTC | CATNLGGGDYNEQFF
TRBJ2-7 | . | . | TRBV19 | TGTGCCAGTAGTAAAGATTGGGCTAGCTGGAACGAGCAGTACTTC | CASSKDWASWNEQYF
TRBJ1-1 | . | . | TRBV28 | TGTGCCAGCTGGCACGGGGGAAGGCGGAACACTGAAGCTTTCTTT | CASWHGGRRNTEAFF
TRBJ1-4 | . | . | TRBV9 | TGTGCCAGCAGCGTAGCAGTGAATCCTGAAAAACTGTTTTTT | CASSVAVNPEKLFF
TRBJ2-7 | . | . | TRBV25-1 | TGTGCCAGCAGTACGGTAGCCTACGAGCAGTACTTC | CASSTVAYEQYF
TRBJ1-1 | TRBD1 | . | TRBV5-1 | TGCGCCAGCAGCTTAGGGACAGGGCGTGAAGCTTTCTTT | CASSLGTGREAFF
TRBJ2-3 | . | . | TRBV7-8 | TGTGCCAGCAGCCCTACTAGCAGGGCAGATACGCAGTATTTT | CASSPTSRADTQYF
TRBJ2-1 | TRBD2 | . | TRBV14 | TGTGCCAGCAGCCTTTGGACTAGCGGGTACAATGAGCAGTTCTTC | CASSLWTSGYNEQFF
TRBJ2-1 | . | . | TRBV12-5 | TGTGCTAGTGGGACACCGCTGGTCTTC | CASGTPLVF
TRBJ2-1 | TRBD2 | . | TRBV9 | TGTGCCAGCAGCGGGACTAGCGGGATTGGTGAGCAGTTCTTC | CASSGTSGIGEQFF
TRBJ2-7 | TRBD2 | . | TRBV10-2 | TGCGCCAGCAGACTTCTAGCGGGAGTTTCCTACGAGCAGTACTTC | CASRLLAGVSYEQYF
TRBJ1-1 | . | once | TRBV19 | TGTGCCAGTAGTATATGGCAGGCGAACACTGAAGCTTTCTTT | CASSIWQANTEAFF
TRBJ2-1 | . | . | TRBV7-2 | TGTGCCAGCAGCTTAACAGGGAAAGGGAAGAATGAGCAGTTCTTC | CASSLTGKGKNEQFF
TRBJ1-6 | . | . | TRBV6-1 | TGTGCCAGCAGTGATGTACCGCTCAGCTCCTATAATTCACCCCTCCACTTT | CASSDVPLSSYNSPLHF
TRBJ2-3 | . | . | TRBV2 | TGTGCCAGCAGCGAAGGGCGGTCATTCACAGATACGCAGTATTTT | CASSEGRSFTDTQYF
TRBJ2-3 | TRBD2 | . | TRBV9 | TGTGCCAGCAGCGGTAGACTAGCGGACACAGATACGCAGTATTTT | CASSGRLADTDTQYF
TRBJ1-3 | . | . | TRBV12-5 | TGTGCTAGTGGTTTTGTAGTCGGGGGATTGGGAAACACCATATATTTT | CASGFVVGGLGNTIYF
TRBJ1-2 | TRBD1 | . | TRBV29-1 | TGCAGCGCCCGGGACAGGAGGAACTATGGCTACACCTTC | CSARDRRNYGYTF
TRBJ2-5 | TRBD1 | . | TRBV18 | TGTGCCAGCTCAGAATACAGGGGGCCAGGGACCCAGTACTTC | CASSEYRGPGTQYF